This record looks at one T cell receptor (beta chain) sequence and its context. Trimming took 4 bases from V and 1 from J; bases not matched to a gene: 2. CDR1 is SGHTA, CDR2 FQGNSA, per germline. The CDR3 loop spans 16 amino acids. This entry is derived from a study of T cells after yellow fever vaccination. Across the whole study: For low cell numbers, libraries were made with SMART-Seq v4 Ultra Low Input.

TCRdb reprocessed the 5' RACE reads with MiXCR, giving one entry per CDR3 protein. The profile shows around 350,000 distinct CDR3 sequences, 11% of them singletons. The V call is TRBV7-2, the J call TRBJ2-3; 13 nucleotides agree with TRBD2. The clonotype comes from a man younger than 35 who received the YFV17D yellow fever vaccine. Sequencing was performed on PBMCs, taken on the day of the first yellow fever vaccination. CDR3 nucleotides: TGTGCCAGCAGCTGGACTAGCGGGGGACGCACAGATACGCAGTATTTT. Amino acid sequence: CASSWTSGGRTDTQYF.